This T cell receptor beta chain was recorded in a study of CDR3 diversity in severe acne. The CDR3 length is 15 residues. Germline CDR1 reads SQVTM; CDR2 reads ANQGSEA. Between the trimmed V and J ends, which lost 2 bases and 0 bases, there was a span of 8 bases. TCRdb reprocessed the PCR reads via MiXCR and lists one record per CDR3 protein. The sample includes tens of thousands of distinct CDR3 sequences, about 49% seen only once; the top ten take 9.5% to 13%. Sample: blood. The chain has TRBV29-1 and TRBJ2-6; unclear D gene. The sequence came from a male donor with severe acne vulgaris. In DNA form, the CDR3 reads TGCAGCGTTGAAATAACGGCCTCTGGGGCCAACGTCCTGACTTTC. It encodes CSVEITASGANVLTF.